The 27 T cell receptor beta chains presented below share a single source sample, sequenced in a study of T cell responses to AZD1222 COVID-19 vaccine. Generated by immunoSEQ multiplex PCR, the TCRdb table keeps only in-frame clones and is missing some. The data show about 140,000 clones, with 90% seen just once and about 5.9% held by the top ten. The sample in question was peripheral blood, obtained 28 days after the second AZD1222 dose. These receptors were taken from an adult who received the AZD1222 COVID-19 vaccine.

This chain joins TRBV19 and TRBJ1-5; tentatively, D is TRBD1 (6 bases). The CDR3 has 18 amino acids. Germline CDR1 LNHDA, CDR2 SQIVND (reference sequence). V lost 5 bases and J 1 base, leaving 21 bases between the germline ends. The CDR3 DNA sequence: TGTGCCAGTAGTTCAAACAGGGTAATGGAGGAGAGCAATCAGCCCCAGCATTTT. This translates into CASSSNRVMEESNQPQHF.

This chain's CDR3 is CASKPSGQETQYF. The CDR3 DNA reads TGTGCCAGCAAACCCAGCGGGCAAGAGACCCAGTACTTC. The V call is TRBV27, the J call TRBJ2-5; possibly TRBD2 for D (6 bases). In germline, CDR1 is MNHEY, CDR2 SMNVEV (reference sequence). The V and J ends lost 7 bases and 2 bases respectively, with 11 bases between them. The CDR3 contains 13 residues.

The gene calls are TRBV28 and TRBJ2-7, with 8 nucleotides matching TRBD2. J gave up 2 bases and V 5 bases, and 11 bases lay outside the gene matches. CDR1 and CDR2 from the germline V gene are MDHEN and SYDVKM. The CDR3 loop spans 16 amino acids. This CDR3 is CASSQVSGGRTYEQYF. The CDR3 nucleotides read TGTGCCAGCAGTCAAGTCAGCGGCGGGAGGACCTACGAGCAGTACTTC.

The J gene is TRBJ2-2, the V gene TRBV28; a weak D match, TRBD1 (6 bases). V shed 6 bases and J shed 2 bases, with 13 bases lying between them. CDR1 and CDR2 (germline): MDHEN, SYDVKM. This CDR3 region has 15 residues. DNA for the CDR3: TGTGCCAGCAGGGGCCGGACAGCCAACACCGGGGAGCTGTTTTTT. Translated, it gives CASRGRTANTGELFF.

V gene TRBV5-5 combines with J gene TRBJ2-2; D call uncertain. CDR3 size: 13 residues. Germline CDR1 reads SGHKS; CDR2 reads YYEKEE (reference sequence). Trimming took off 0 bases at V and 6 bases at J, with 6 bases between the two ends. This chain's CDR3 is CASSLGGAGELFF. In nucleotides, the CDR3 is TGTGCCAGCAGCTTGGGAGGTGCCGGGGAGCTGTTTTTT.

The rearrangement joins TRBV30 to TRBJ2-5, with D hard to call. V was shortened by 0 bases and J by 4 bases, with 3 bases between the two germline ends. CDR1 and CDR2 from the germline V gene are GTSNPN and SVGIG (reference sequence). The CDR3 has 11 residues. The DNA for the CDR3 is TGTGCCTGGAGTGTGACAGAGACCCAGTACTTC. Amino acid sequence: CAWSVTETQYF. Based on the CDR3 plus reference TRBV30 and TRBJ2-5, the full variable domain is SQTIHQWPATLVQPVGSPLSLECTVEGTSNPNLYWYRQAAGRGLQLLFYSVGIGQISSEVPQNLSASRPQDRQFILSSKKLLLSDSGFYLCAWSVTETQYFGPGTRLLVL.

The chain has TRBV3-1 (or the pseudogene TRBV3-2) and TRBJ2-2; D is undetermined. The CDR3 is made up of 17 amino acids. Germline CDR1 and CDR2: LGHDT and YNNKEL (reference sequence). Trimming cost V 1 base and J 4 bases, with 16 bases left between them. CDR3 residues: CASSQGLGSTITGELFF. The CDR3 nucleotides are TGTGCCAGCAGCCAAGGGTTGGGTTCGACGATCACCGGGGAGCTGTTTTTT.

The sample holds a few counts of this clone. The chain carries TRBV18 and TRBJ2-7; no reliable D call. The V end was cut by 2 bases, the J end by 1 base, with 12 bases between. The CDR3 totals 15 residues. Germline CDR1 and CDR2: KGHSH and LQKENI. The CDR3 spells CASSPVSTLSYEQYF. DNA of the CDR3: TGTGCCAGCTCACCAGTTTCGACATTATCCTACGAGCAGTACTTC.

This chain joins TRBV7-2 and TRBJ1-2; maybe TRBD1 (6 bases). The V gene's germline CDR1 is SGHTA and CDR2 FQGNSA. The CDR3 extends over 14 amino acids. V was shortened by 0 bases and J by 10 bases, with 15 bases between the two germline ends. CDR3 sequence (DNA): TGTGCCAGCAGCTTAGCGGGGGGGCATGATGACTACACCTTC. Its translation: CASSLAGGHDDYTF.

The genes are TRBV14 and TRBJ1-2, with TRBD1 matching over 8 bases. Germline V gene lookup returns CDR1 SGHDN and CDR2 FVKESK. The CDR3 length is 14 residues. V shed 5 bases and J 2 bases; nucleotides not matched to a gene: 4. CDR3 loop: CASSENRGNYGYTF. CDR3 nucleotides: TGTGCCAGCAGCGAAAACAGGGGGAACTATGGCTACACCTTC.

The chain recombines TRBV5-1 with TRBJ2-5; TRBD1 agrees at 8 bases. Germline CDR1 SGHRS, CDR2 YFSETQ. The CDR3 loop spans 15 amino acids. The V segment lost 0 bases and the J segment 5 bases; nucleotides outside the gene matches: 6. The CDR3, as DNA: TGCGCCAGCAGCTTGGACCGACAGGGGCGGGAGACCCAGTACTTC. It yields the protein CASSLDRQGRETQYF.

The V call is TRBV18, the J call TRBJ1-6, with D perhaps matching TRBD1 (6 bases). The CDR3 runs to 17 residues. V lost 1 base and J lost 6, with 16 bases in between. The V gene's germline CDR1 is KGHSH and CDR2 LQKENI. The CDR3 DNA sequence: TGTGCCAGCTCACCACAGGGAGGGGGGCGAGGTAATTCACCCCTCCACTTT. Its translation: CASSPQGGGRGNSPLHF.

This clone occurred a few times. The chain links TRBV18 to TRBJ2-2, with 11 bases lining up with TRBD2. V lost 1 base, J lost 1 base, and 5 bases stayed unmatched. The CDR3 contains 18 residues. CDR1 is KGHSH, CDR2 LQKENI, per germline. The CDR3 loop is CASSPRLAGSGNTGELFF. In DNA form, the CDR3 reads TGTGCCAGCTCACCACGACTAGCGGGATCAGGGAACACCGGGGAGCTGTTTTTT. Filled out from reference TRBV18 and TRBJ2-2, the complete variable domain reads NAGVMQNPRHLVRRRGQEARLRCSPMKGHSHVYWYRQLPEEGLKFMVYLQKENIIDESGMPKERFSAEFPKEGPSILRIQQVVRGDSAAYFCASSPRLAGSGNTGELFFGEGSRLTVL.

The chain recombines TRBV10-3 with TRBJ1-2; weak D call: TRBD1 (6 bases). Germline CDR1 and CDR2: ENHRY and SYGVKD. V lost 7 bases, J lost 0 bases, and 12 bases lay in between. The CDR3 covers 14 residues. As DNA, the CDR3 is TGTGCCATCAACCTGGACAGCGCTAACTATGGCTACACCTTC. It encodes CAINLDSANYGYTF.

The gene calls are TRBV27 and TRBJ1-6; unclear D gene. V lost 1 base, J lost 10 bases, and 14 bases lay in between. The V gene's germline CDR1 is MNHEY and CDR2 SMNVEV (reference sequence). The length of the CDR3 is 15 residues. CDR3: CASSLYGPGQSPLHF. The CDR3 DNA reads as TGTGCCAGCAGTTTATATGGGCCTGGTCAGTCACCCCTCCACTTT.

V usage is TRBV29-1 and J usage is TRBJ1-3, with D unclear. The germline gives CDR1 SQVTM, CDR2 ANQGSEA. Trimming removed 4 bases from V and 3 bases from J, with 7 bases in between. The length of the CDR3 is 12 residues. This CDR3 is CSVADGGNTIYF. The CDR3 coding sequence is TGCAGCGTTGCCGACGGTGGAAACACCATATATTTT.

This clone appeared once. In DNA form, the CDR3 reads TGTGCCAGCAGCGCAGACATAAACAATGAGCAGTTCTTC. It codes for CASSADINNEQFF. V usage is TRBV9 and J usage is TRBJ2-1; D gene ambiguous. V lost 3 bases to trimming and J lost 5 bases, with 9 bases between them. Germline-derived CDR1 and CDR2 are SGDLS and YYNGEE. There are 13 residues in the CDR3.

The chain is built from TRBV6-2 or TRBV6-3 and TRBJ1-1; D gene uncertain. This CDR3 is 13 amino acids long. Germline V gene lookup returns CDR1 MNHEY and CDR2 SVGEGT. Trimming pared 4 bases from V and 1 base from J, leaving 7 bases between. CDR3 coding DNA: TGTGCCAGCAGTTGGAATAAGAACACTGAAGCTTTCTTT. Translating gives CASSWNKNTEAFF.

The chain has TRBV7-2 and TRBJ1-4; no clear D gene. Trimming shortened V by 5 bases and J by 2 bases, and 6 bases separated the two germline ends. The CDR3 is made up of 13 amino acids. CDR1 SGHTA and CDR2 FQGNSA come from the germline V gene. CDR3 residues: CASSTLTNEKLFF. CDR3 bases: TGTGCCAGCAGCACCTTGACTAATGAAAAACTGTTTTTT. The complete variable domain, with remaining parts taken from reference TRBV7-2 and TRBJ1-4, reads GAGVSQSPSNKVTEKGKDVELRCDPISGHTALYWYRQSLGQGLEFLIYFQGNSAPDKSGLPSDRFSAERTGGSVSTLTIQRTQQEDSAVYLCASSTLTNEKLFFGSGTQLSVL.

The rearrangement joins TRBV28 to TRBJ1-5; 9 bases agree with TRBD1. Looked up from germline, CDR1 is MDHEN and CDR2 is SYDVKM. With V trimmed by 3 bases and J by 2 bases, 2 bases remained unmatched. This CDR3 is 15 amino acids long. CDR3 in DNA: TGTGCCAGCAGTTTGCGGACAGGGGGCAATCAGCCCCAGCATTTT. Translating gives CASSLRTGGNQPQHF.

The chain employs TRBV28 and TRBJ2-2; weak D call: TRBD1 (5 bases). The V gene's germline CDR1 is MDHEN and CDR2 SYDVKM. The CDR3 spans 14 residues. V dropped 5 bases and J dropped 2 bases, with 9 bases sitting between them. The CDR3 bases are TGTGCCAGCAGTCCGACAGACAACACCGGGGAGCTGTTTTTT. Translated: CASSPTDNTGELFF.

The CDR3 spells CASSLLGLTPHNEQFF. In DNA, the CDR3 is TGTGCCAGCAGTTTACTCGGACTAACACCTCACAATGAGCAGTTCTTC. The J gene is TRBJ2-1, the V gene TRBV28, with a tentative D call TRBD2 (6 bases). Per germline, CDR1 MDHEN and CDR2 SYDVKM. V lost 2 bases and J 5 bases, leaving 16 bases between the germline ends. The CDR3 has 16 residues. Full variable domain (missing parts from reference TRBV28 and TRBJ2-1): DVKVTQSSRYLVKRTGEKVFLECVQDMDHENMFWYRQDPGLGLRLIYFSYDVKMKEKGDIPEGYSVSREKKERFSLILESASTNQTSMYLCASSLLGLTPHNEQFFGPGTRLTVL.

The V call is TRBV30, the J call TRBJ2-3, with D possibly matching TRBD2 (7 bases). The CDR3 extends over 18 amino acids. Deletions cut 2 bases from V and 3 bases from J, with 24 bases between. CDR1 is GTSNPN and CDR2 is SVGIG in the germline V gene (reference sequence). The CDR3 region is CAWSPGGGRFSGTDTQYF. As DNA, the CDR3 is TGTGCCTGGAGTCCGGGGGGCGGACGGTTCTCGGGTACAGATACGCAGTATTTT.

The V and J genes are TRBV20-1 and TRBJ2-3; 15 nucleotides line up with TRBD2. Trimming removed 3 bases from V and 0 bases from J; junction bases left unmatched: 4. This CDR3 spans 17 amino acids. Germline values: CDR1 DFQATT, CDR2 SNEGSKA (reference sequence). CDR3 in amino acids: CSASGTSGGTSTDTQYF. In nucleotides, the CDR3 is TGCAGTGCTAGTGGGACTAGCGGGGGGACTAGCACAGATACGCAGTATTTT.

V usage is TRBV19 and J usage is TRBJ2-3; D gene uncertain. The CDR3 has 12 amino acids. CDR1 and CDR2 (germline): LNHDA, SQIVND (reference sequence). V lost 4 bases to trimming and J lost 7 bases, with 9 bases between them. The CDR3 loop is CASSSVGNTQYF. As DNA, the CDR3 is TGTGCCAGTAGTAGTGTTGGGAATACGCAGTATTTT.

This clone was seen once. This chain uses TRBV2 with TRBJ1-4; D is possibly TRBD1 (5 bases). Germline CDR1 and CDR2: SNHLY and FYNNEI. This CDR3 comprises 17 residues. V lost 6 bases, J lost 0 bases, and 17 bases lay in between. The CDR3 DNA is TGTGCCAGCAGCCTTGGGCAGGGAGTGGCAACTAATGAAAAACTGTTTTTT. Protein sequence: CASSLGQGVATNEKLFF.

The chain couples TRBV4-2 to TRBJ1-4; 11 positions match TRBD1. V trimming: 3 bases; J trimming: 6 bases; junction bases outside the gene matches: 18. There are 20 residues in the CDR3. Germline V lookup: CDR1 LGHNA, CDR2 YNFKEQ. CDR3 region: CASSHQSDRGRVQIDEKLFF. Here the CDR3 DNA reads TGTGCCAGCAGCCACCAGTCGGACAGGGGGCGCGTTCAAATAGATGAAAAACTGTTTTTT.